This TCR beta chain was obtained from a study of blood T cell repertoires in COVID-19. Study information: COVID-19 samples from acute and convalescent phases originated in the United States, Italy and Spain. Sources were T cells, B-cell-depleted T cells, or PBMCs; the material itself was cDNA or gDNA.

In the original processing: Nucleated cell counts were estimated from reference gene primer amplification. The method was immunoSEQ multiplex PCR; TCRdb's version includes in-frame clones alone and lacks a portion of them. V, J and clone size are those of that table, while D and trimming were read from the DNA. The repertoire includes over 150,000 clones, 84% of them detected once, and 6% to 8.5% sits in the top ten. The CDR3 is made up of 14 amino acids. V trimming: 4 bases; J trimming: 7 bases; junction bases outside the gene matches: 4. Germline CDR1 is SGHRS and CDR2 is YFSETQ. Sequencing was performed on peripheral blood. The clonotype comes from a human donor in a cohort sampled during active COVID-19. The gene calls are TRBV5-1 and TRBJ1-4; 10 bases are a match to TRBD1. The CDR3 is CASSATGGSEKLFF. The CDR3 nucleotides read TGCGCCAGCAGCGCGACAGGGGGCAGTGAAAAACTGTTTTTT.